This T cell receptor beta chain derives from a study of blood T cell repertoires in COVID-19. Measured with immunoSEQ multiplex PCR; TCRdb has only the in-frame clones, and not every one. This repertoire shows fewer than 150,000 clones, approximately 83% found once; its top ten account for around 8%. CDR3 size: 10 residues. Germline V gene sequence: CDR1 DFQATT, CDR2 SNEGSKA (reference sequence). Deletions cut 4 bases from V and 5 bases from J, with 6 bases between. The sample comprised peripheral blood. The genes are TRBV20-1 and TRBJ2-7, with D unclear. The clonotype was recovered from a human donor in a cohort sampled during active COVID-19. This CDR3 is CSAKQNEQYF. In DNA, the CDR3 is TGCAGTGCTAAACAGAACGAGCAGTACTTC.